This T cell receptor (beta chain) emerged from a study of naive and memory T cell subsets. Study-wide results and caveats: Potentially, T cell activation and differentiation skew this RNA-based measurement. Far more TCRs reportedly came from tuberculin skin test site biopsies.

Treatment here: skin biopsy from PPD injection site in Mantoux-positive individual. The library had UMIs added by 3' ligation of an oligonucleotide to TCR cDNA. Skin biopsies came from PPD injection sites in Mantoux-positive individuals. Reverse transcription used DNase-treated unsorted total RNA, aiming for roughly 1 to 1000 ng. As regards this clonotype: As yet, its antigen is unknown. A single base separates this from a much larger clone, so it may be a read error.

V lost 0 bases and J lost 6, with 10 bases in between. The CDR3 runs 14 residues. The germline V gene encodes CDR1 MNHEY and CDR2 SVGAGI. Four PCR rounds used nested alpha and beta constant region primers plus the SP2 primer. A single record per CDR3 protein comes from TCRdb applying MiXCR to the UMI-ligation and nested PCR reads. The data contain 37,000 or so distinct CDR3 sequences, roughly 9.6% of them seen just once; the ten biggest clones take up 3.5% to 5%. Sequenced material: skin, taken from a tuberculin skin test site. This rearrangement joins TRBV6-5 to TRBJ2-3; D gene unclear. The clonotype comes from an adult in good health. Here the CDR3 reads CASSYSGEVDTQYF. As DNA, the CDR3 is TGTGCCAGCAGTTACTCGGGCGAGGTTGATACGCAGTATTTT.